This is a list of T cell receptor beta chains from one sample in a study of T cell repertoires in cytomegalovirus infection. TCRdb reanalysed the reads using MiXCR and keeps one entry per CDR3 protein. The table records hundreds of thousands of distinct CDR3 sequences, approximately 25% of them present only once. The sequenced sample was CD8+ T cells from PBMCs. The origin of the receptors is a human donor in good health (CMV status not recorded). Some clones in this sample may be carry-over from other donors' samples. Both conserved end residues are part of each CDR3. D genes are given only for firm matches. Expanded clones are given a class, and other clones once, few, many or no size at all.

TRBV4-3	few	TRBJ2-1	16	TRBD1	CASSRGTGAIYNEQFF	TGCGCCAGCAGCCGGGGGACAGGGGCGATCTACAATGAGCAGTTCTTC
TRBV11-1	.	TRBJ2-3	15	TRBD2	CVSSPSGGAADTQYF	TGTGTCAGCAGCCCGAGCGGGGGGGCCGCAGATACGCAGTATTTT
TRBV6-2/TRBV6-3	few	TRBJ2-3	16	.	CASSYSKMTGTDTQYF	TGTGCCAGCAGTTACTCGAAAATGACAGGCACAGATACGCAGTATTTT
TRBV6-2/TRBV6-3	few	TRBJ1-5	16	.	CASSSEVMGANQPQHF	TGTGCCAGCAGTTCGGAGGTTATGGGGGCCAATCAGCCCCAGCATTTT
TRBV28	many	TRBJ2-1	13	.	CASSQLSYNEQFF	TGTGCCAGCAGCCAGCTCTCCTACAATGAGCAGTTCTTC
TRBV15	.	TRBJ2-2	18	.	CATSDFGGVTPNTGELFF	TGTGCCACCAGCGACTTTGGCGGGGTTACCCCGAACACCGGGGAGCTGTTTTTT
TRBV6-5	.	TRBJ2-1	17	.	CASSYSSYVEGWNEQFF	TGTGCCAGCAGTTACTCGAGTTACGTTGAGGGGTGGAATGAGCAGTTCTTC
TRBV4-1	.	TRBJ1-6	18	.	CASSQEGYRGKGNSPLHF	TGCGCCAGCAGCCAAGAGGGTTACCGGGGGAAAGGGAATTCACCCCTCCACTTT
TRBV6-5	few	TRBJ2-5	16	.	CASSYSPGGTQETQYF	TGTGCCAGCAGTTACTCCCCAGGTGGAACTCAAGAGACCCAGTACTTC
TRBV29-1	few	TRBJ1-1	10	.	CSVAGTEAFF	TGCAGCGTTGCCGGGACTGAAGCTTTCTTT
TRBV27	.	TRBJ1-1	14	TRBD1	CASSYQGAQTEAFF	TGTGCCAGCTCCTACCAGGGGGCGCAAACTGAAGCTTTCTTT
TRBV24-1	.	TRBJ1-2	15	TRBD1	CATSEGTGGFYGYTF	TGTGCCACCAGTGAGGGGACAGGGGGCTTCTATGGCTACACCTTC
TRBV20-1	few	TRBJ2-1	14	TRBD2	CSAGGGSSYNEQFF	TGCAGTGCCGGCGGCGGGAGCTCCTACAATGAGCAGTTCTTC
TRBV25-1	.	TRBJ1-5	13	.	CASSERGVQPQHF	TGTGCCAGCAGTGAACGAGGGGTCCAGCCCCAGCATTTT
TRBV7-9	many	TRBJ1-2	14	TRBD1	CASSPRTGLGGYTF	TGTGCCAGCAGCCCCAGGACAGGGCTGGGAGGCTACACCTTC
TRBV7-2	many	TRBJ2-5	16	.	CASSLGRGRLQETQYF	TGTGCCAGCAGCTTAGGGCGGGGTCGCCTACAAGAGACCCAGTACTTC
TRBV2	.	TRBJ2-7	11	.	CASRTRLEQYF	TGTGCCAGCAGGACTCGGCTAGAGCAGTACTTC
TRBV14	.	TRBJ2-5	14	TRBD2	CASSHWTRKETQYF	TGTGCCAGCAGCCACTGGACTAGAAAAGAGACCCAGTACTTC
TRBV13	.	TRBJ2-3	15	.	CASSHRASGTDTQYF	TGTGCCAGCAGCCACCGGGCATCGGGCACAGATACGCAGTATTTT
TRBV7-7	.	TRBJ1-5	16	.	CASSLYTGSGNQPQHF	TGTGCTAGCAGCTTATATACAGGGTCTGGCAATCAGCCCCAGCATTTT
TRBV28	.	TRBJ1-2	14	.	CASSFRGGFYGYTF	TGTGCCAGCAGTTTCCGAGGTGGCTTCTATGGCTACACCTTC
TRBV29-1	few	TRBJ2-1	12	.	CSAPGEYNEQFF	TGCAGCGCCCCGGGGGAGTACAATGAGCAGTTCTTC
TRBV12-3/TRBV12-4	.	TRBJ2-7	13	.	CASSSTAWDEQYF	TGTGCCAGCAGTTCGACTGCCTGGGACGAGCAGTACTTC
TRBV7-9	many	TRBJ1-2	14	.	CASSALGGGYGYTF	TGTGCCAGCAGCGCCTTGGGGGGAGGCTATGGCTACACCTTC
TRBV29-1	.	TRBJ2-1	18	TRBD1	CSVPTGVPLTVPYNEQFF	TGCAGCGTTCCGACAGGGGTTCCTCTTACAGTCCCTTACAATGAGCAGTTCTTC
TRBV7-4	few	TRBJ2-7	14	.	CASRPGHLDYEQYF	TGTGCCAGCAGGCCGGGACACTTAGACTACGAGCAGTACTTC